This is a list of T cell receptor beta chains from one sample in a study of T-cell memory formation after mild COVID-19. TCRdb called the 5' RACE reads again in MiXCR, with one record for every CDR3 protein. The sample has about 310,000 distinct CDR3 sequences, 15% to 20% seen once. Sample: PBMCs or a T cell subset sorted from them (not recorded which). The receptors were sampled from a man younger than 30 who had mild COVID-19 (a few samples of this study predate the infection). Cell type and time point are not known. Both conserved end residues are part of each CDR3. D genes are given only for firm matches. The size field is filled for only some rows; it gives once, few, many or a size class.

cdr3_aa cdr3_nt clone_size v_call d_call j_call
CASSQWRDRGVPNTGELFF TGTGCCAGCAGCCAATGGCGGGACAGGGGGGTCCCAAACACCGGGGAGCTGTTTTTT few TRBV4-2 TRBD1 TRBJ2-2
CASTPIGDSPLHF TGTGCCAGCACCCCAATAGGGGATTCACCCCTCCACTTT few TRBV5-5 . TRBJ1-6
CASSTDRGYGYTF TGCGCCAGCAGCACCGACAGGGGCTATGGCTACACCTTC few TRBV10-2 TRBD1 TRBJ1-2
CASSFGTGGGNTIYF TGTGCCAGCAGCTTCGGGACAGGGGGCGGAAACACCATATATTTT few TRBV7-3 TRBD1 TRBJ1-3
CSVEGIEGQPPYEQYF TGCAGCGTTGAAGGTATTGAGGGACAGCCGCCCTACGAGCAGTACTTC few TRBV29-1 TRBD1 TRBJ2-7
CASSPGPKAFF TGTGCCAGCTCTCCGGGACCGAAAGCTTTCTTT . TRBV18 . TRBJ1-1
CASSSVTGGGETQYF TGTGCCAGCTCCTCCGTGACAGGGGGGGGGGAGACCCAGTACTTC few TRBV12-3/TRBV12-4 TRBD1 TRBJ2-5
CASSLAIADPKADTQYF TGTGCCAGCAGCTTAGCTATAGCGGACCCTAAGGCAGATACGCAGTATTTT few TRBV7-9 . TRBJ2-3
CASSRGHFETEAFF TGTGCCAGCAGCCGGGGACATTTCGAGACTGAAGCTTTCTTT few TRBV7-8 . TRBJ1-1
CASTNNGIHGYTF TGTGCCAGCACCAATAACGGGATCCATGGCTACACCTTC . TRBV25-1 . TRBJ1-2
CASSWPSGVRETQYF TGTGCCAGCAGCTGGCCGTCGGGGGTTCGAGAGACCCAGTACTTC few TRBV7-9 . TRBJ2-5
CASSLGRRRVGQGAEYGYTF TGCGCCAGCAGCTTGGGCCGGCGGCGCGTCGGACAGGGGGCGGAATATGGCTACACCTTC . TRBV5-1 TRBD1 TRBJ1-2
CASTSGGADTQYF TGTGCCAGCACTAGCGGGGGCGCCGATACGCAGTATTTT few TRBV12-3/TRBV12-4 TRBD2 TRBJ2-3
CASSLASGAADTQYF TGTGCCAGCAGCTTGGCCTCGGGGGCGGCAGATACGCAGTATTTT few TRBV5-5 . TRBJ2-3
CASRNAGGLEEQYF TGTGCCAGCAGGAACGCGGGGGGGCTTGAAGAGCAGTACTTC . TRBV11-2 TRBD2 TRBJ2-7
CASSLVRDEVFF TGTGCCAGCAGCTTAGTTCGGGACGAGGTGTTCTTC many TRBV7-2 . TRBJ2-1
CASSQEWGSNQPQHF TGCGCCAGCAGCCAAGAGTGGGGTAGCAATCAGCCCCAGCATTTT . TRBV4-3 . TRBJ1-5
CASSRGTGDYGYTF TGCGCCAGCAGCCGAGGGACAGGCGATTATGGCTACACCTTC . TRBV4-3 TRBD1 TRBJ1-2
CASTPRRVLGRQTQYF TGTGCCAGCACCCCCCGGCGGGTGCTAGGCAGGCAGACCCAGTACTTC . TRBV28 . TRBJ2-5
CASSLAPMYNEQFF TGCGCCAGCAGCTTGGCCCCGATGTACAATGAGCAGTTCTTC few TRBV5-1 . TRBJ2-1
CASSQDLAGVNSPLHF TGTGCCAGCAGCCAAGATCTGGCAGGGGTGAATTCACCCCTCCACTTT many TRBV4-2 . TRBJ1-6
CATRMGFDGNQPQHF TGTGCCACCAGGATGGGATTCGATGGCAATCAGCCCCAGCATTTT . TRBV24-1 . TRBJ1-5
CATSEKGGGSHTQYF TGTGCCACCAGTGAAAAGGGCGGGGGCTCACATACGCAGTATTTT . TRBV24-1 . TRBJ2-3
CASSLTGGRDNTGELFF TGTGCCAGCAGCTTAACAGGGGGCCGCGATAACACCGGGGAGCTGTTTTTT . TRBV11-2 TRBD1 TRBJ2-2
CASSQQGPGANVLTF TGTGCCAGCAGCCAACAGGGTCCTGGGGCCAACGTCCTGACTTTC . TRBV4-2 . TRBJ2-6
CAVGPEGLMNSPLHF TGTGCCGTTGGCCCAGAGGGGCTGATGAATTCACCCCTCCACTTT . TRBV10-3 . TRBJ1-6
CASRLMTGGSPEAFF TGTGCCAGCAGGTTGATGACGGGCGGGTCCCCTGAAGCTTTCTTT . TRBV7-9 . TRBJ1-1
CASSLLEGETQYF TGTGCCAGCAGTTTATTAGAGGGGGAGACCCAGTACTTC . TRBV12-3/TRBV12-4 . TRBJ2-5
CASSLVQVPEAFF TGTGCCAGCAGCTTAGTTCAGGTACCTGAAGCTTTCTTT . TRBV7-2 . TRBJ1-1
CAGRQGFEAFF TGTGCCGGGCGACAGGGGTTTGAAGCTTTCTTT . TRBV12-3/TRBV12-4 TRBD1 TRBJ1-1
CASSRDYGAKNIQYF TGTGCCAGCAGCAGGGACTACGGGGCCAAAAACATTCAGTACTTC many TRBV7-2 TRBD2 TRBJ2-4
CATSRGGRDNQPQHF TGTGCCACCAGCAGAGGTGGACGGGACAATCAGCCCCAGCATTTT . TRBV15 . TRBJ1-5
CASSLRGAGDYGYTF TGTGCCAGCAGTTTGCGGGGGGCAGGAGACTATGGCTACACCTTC . TRBV12-3/TRBV12-4 . TRBJ1-2
CASSQPQGARAGELFF TGCGCCAGCAGCCAGCCACAGGGGGCGAGGGCCGGGGAGCTGTTTTTT few TRBV4-3 TRBD1 TRBJ2-2
CASSSGGGYTDTQYF TGTGCCAGCAGCTCGGGAGGGGGGTACACAGATACGCAGTATTTT . TRBV7-8 TRBD2 TRBJ2-3
CASSRVGEGTGELFF TGTGCCAGCAGCCGCGTGGGGGAGGGCACCGGGGAGCTGTTTTTT few TRBV11-2 TRBD2 TRBJ2-2
CASSRLTGSDTQYF TGTGCCAGCAGCCGTCTTACAGGGTCGGATACGCAGTATTTT . TRBV6-1 . TRBJ2-3
CASSLLGQLSSGNTIYF TGTGCCAGCAGTCTACTTGGACAGCTCAGCTCTGGAAACACCATATATTTT . TRBV14 . TRBJ1-3
CSVETSGARTDTQYF TGCAGCGTTGAAACTAGCGGGGCCCGCACAGATACGCAGTATTTT few TRBV29-1 TRBD2 TRBJ2-3
CASKGNYEQYF TGTGCCAGCAAAGGGAATTACGAGCAGTACTTC . TRBV7-2 . TRBJ2-7
CASSRGRVNTEAFF TGCGCCAGCAGCCGCGGGCGAGTGAACACTGAAGCTTTCTTT . TRBV4-3 . TRBJ1-1
CASSFLRASEGELFF TGCGCCAGCAGCTTCCTAAGGGCCAGCGAGGGGGAGCTGTTTTTT . TRBV5-1 . TRBJ2-2
CASSPYYTDTQYF TGCGCCAGCAGCCCGTATTACACAGATACGCAGTATTTT many TRBV4-3 . TRBJ2-3
CASSWAVLTDTQYF TGCGCCAGCAGTTGGGCCGTACTCACAGATACGCAGTATTTT . TRBV5-1 . TRBJ2-3
CASSRGSTINEQFF TGTGCCAGCAGTCGAGGTAGCACGATCAATGAGCAGTTCTTC many TRBV27 . TRBJ2-1
CSARSGDSTGELFF TGCAGTGCTAGGAGCGGGGACTCCACCGGGGAGCTGTTTTTT few TRBV20-1 TRBD2 TRBJ2-2
CASSQAGGVIGNIQYF TGTGCCAGCAGCCAGGCGGGGGGGGTTATTGGAAACATTCAGTACTTC . TRBV4-2 TRBD2 TRBJ2-4
CASSLDTGNTIYF TGCGCCAGCAGCTTGGACACTGGAAACACCATATATTTT . TRBV5-1 . TRBJ1-3